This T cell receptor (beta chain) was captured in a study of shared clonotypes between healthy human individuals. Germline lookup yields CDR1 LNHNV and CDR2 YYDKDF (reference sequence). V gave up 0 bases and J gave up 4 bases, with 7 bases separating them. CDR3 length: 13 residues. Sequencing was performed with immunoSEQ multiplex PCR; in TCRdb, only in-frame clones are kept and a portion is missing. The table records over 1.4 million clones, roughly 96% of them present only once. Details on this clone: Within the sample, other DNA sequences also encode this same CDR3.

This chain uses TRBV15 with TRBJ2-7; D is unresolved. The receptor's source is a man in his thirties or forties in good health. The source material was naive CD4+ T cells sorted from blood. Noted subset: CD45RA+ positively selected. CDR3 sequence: CATSRDRSYEQYF. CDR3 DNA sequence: TGTGCCACCAGCAGAGATCGTTCTTACGAGCAGTACTTC.